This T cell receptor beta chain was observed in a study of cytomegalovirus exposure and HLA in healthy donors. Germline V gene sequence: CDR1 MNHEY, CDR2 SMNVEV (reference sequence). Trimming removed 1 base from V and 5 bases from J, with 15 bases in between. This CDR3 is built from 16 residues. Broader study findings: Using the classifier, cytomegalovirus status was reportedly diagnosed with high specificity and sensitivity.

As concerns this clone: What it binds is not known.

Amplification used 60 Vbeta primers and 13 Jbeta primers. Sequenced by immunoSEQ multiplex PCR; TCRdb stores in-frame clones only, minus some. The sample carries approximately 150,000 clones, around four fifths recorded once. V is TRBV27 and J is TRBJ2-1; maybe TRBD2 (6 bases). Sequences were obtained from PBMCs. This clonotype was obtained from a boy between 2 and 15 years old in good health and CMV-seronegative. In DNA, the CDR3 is TGTGCCAGCAGTTTATGGGGGGAGAGGAGACACAATGAGCAGTTCTTC. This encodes CASSLWGERRHNEQFF.